Each of the 17 T cell receptor beta chains below was sequenced from the same sample in a study of shared clonotypes between healthy human individuals. Generated by immunoSEQ multiplex PCR, the TCRdb table keeps only in-frame clones and is missing some. The profile shows fewer than 600,000 clones, roughly four fifths of them singletons. The source material was PBMCs. The receptors originated from a woman aged 35 to 49 in good health. Some clones in this sample may be carry-over from other donors' samples.

V is TRBV7-9 and J is TRBJ2-1, with 8 bases aligning to TRBD1. This CDR3 comprises 12 residues. Per germline, CDR1 SEHNR and CDR2 FQNEAQ (reference sequence). V shed 3 bases, J shed 8 bases, and the junction held 0 bases outside the gene matches. The CDR3 sequence: CASSLTGDEQFF. CDR3 nucleotides: TGTGCCAGCAGCTTGACAGGGGATGAGCAGTTCTTC. Using reference TRBV7-9 and TRBJ2-1 for the parts outside the CDR3, the full variable domain is DTGVSQNPRHKITKRGQNVTFRCDPISEHNRLYWYRQTLGQGPEFLTYFQNEAQLEKSRLLSDRFSAERPKGSFSTLEIQRTEQGDSAMYLCASSLTGDEQFFGPGTRLTVL.

J is TRBJ2-3 and V is TRBV5-4; 8 bases align to TRBD2. This CDR3 region has 14 residues. V lost 4 bases to trimming and J lost 4 bases; unmatched junction nucleotides: 5. Germline loops: CDR1 SGHNT, CDR2 YYREEE (reference sequence). CDR3 in amino acids: CASSESGSADTQYF. DNA of the CDR3: TGTGCCAGCAGCGAAAGCGGGAGCGCAGATACGCAGTATTTT.

V and J are TRBV14 and TRBJ2-6; D unclear. Germline V gene lookup returns CDR1 SGHDN and CDR2 FVKESK. Deletions cut 3 bases from V and 0 bases from J, with 9 bases between. The CDR3 totals 16 residues. CDR3 bases: TGTGCCAGCAGCCATATCCCTGGCTCTGGGGCCAACGTCCTGACTTTC. It encodes CASSHIPGSGANVLTF.

This chain uses TRBV9 with TRBJ1-5, with TRBD1 matching over 8 bases. The V segment lost 3 bases and the J segment 4 bases; nucleotides outside the gene matches: 3. The germline V gene encodes CDR1 SGDLS and CDR2 YYNGEE. The CDR3 has 14 residues. The CDR3 DNA reads as TGTGCCAGCAGCGGGACAGGGCCGAATCAGCCCCAGCATTTT. Amino acids: CASSGTGPNQPQHF.

Note on this clone: Given a far larger clone just one base away, this is likely a sequencing read error. This rearrangement joins TRBV6-1 to TRBJ1-1, with D possibly being TRBD1 (5 bases). The CDR3 is 14 amino acids. Looked up from germline, CDR1 is MNHNS and CDR2 is SASEGT. V was pared by 2 bases and J by 6 bases, with 13 bases between. The CDR3 nucleotides are TGTGCCAGCAGTGAAATGACGGGGGTAGCTGAAGCTTTCTTT. Translating it yields CASSEMTGVAEAFF.

J is TRBJ1-1 and V is TRBV28, with TRBD1 matching over 9 bases. Per germline, CDR1 MDHEN and CDR2 SYDVKM. The CDR3 extends over 16 amino acids. J lost 1 base, V lost 1 base, and 4 bases had no gene match. CDR3 region: CASSLFRDRANTEAFF. The CDR3 nucleotides are TGTGCCAGCAGTTTATTCCGGGACAGGGCGAACACTGAAGCTTTCTTT.

The V gene is TRBV28, the J gene TRBJ2-1; 8 bases align to TRBD2. Germline values: CDR1 MDHEN, CDR2 SYDVKM. The CDR3 consists of 11 residues. V lost 7 bases and J lost 13; bases outside the gene matches: 6. DNA of the CDR3: TGTGCCAGCACCTATAGCGGGACCCAGTTCTTC. Residues: CASTYSGTQFF.

The chain joins TRBV5-1 to TRBJ2-7, with 16 nucleotides matching TRBD2. Germline V gene lookup returns CDR1 SGHRS and CDR2 YFSETQ. V dropped 5 bases and J dropped 1; count of bases not matched to a gene: 3. CDR3 size: 16 residues. The CDR3 DNA follows: TGCGCCAGCAGGGGACTAGCGGGAGGGGGTTCCTACGAGCAGTACTTC. Translated, it gives CASRGLAGGGSYEQYF.

A note on this clone: This may arise from a read error, as a much more abundant clone is one base away. The CDR3 loop reads CASRKNRDPTNTGELFF. Written as DNA, the CDR3 is TGCGCCAGCAGAAAAAACCGGGACCCAACGAACACCGGGGAGCTGTTTTTT. The chain employs TRBV5-1 and TRBJ2-2; D could derive from TRBD1 or TRBD2 (5 bases each). Germline loops: CDR1 SGHRS, CDR2 YFSETQ. This CDR3 is 17 amino acids long. Deletions cut 5 bases from V and 0 bases from J, with 17 bases between.

A word on this clone: This likely came from a read error, as a far larger clone is one base away. V is TRBV29-1 and J is TRBJ1-1; D not certain. Deletions cut 4 bases from V and 1 base from J, with 10 bases between. Germline lookup yields CDR1 SQVTM and CDR2 ANQGSEA. The CDR3 is 13 residues long. The CDR3 bases are TGCAGCGTTGGCGCAGCCGGGAACACTGAAGCTTTCTTT. Its translation: CSVGAAGNTEAFF.

CDR3 sequence (DNA): TGTGCCACCAGCCTGACTAGCGGGGGGGGCAATGAGCAGTTCTTC. Translating gives CATSLTSGGGNEQFF. The V gene is TRBV15, the J gene TRBJ2-1; 14 positions agree with TRBD2. Germline V gene data show CDR1 as LNHNV and CDR2 as YYDKDF (reference sequence). CDR3 length: 15 amino acids. J gave up 6 bases and V 5 bases, and 3 bases lay outside the gene matches.

The chain has TRBV4-1 and TRBJ1-1, with a possible D match to TRBD1 (5 bases). Germline V lookup: CDR1 MGHRA, CDR2 YSYEKL. Trimming left V 6 bases short and J 1 base short, with 12 bases between. The CDR3 has 14 residues. The CDR3 here is CASRTTVGNTEAFF. The CDR3 DNA is TGCGCCAGCAGGACGACAGTTGGGAACACTGAAGCTTTCTTT.

This chain joins TRBV15 and TRBJ1-2; D uncertain. Germline CDR1 reads LNHNV; CDR2 reads YYDKDF (reference sequence). The V and J ends lost 0 bases and 6 bases respectively, with 11 bases between them. The CDR3 extends over 14 amino acids. The CDR3 sequence: CATSRDRFVDGYTF. CDR3 bases: TGTGCCACCAGCAGAGACAGATTTGTGGATGGCTACACCTTC.

Turning to this clone: At the DNA level, this CDR3 is encoded by other sequences in the same sample as well. The chain couples TRBV18 to TRBJ2-3; 10 positions agree with TRBD2. Losses at the gene ends were 1 base for V and 0 bases for J; bases not matched to a gene: 1. The CDR3 spans 16 residues. Germline CDR1 is KGHSH and CDR2 is LQKENI. The CDR3 nucleotides read TGTGCCAGCTCACCACGGACTAGCGGTAGCACAGATACGCAGTATTTT. Translated: CASSPRTSGSTDTQYF.

The chain is built from TRBV27 and TRBJ2-3; 8 bases fit TRBD1. The germline gives CDR1 MNHEY, CDR2 SMNVEV (reference sequence). The ends lost 1 base at V and 3 bases at J; junction bases unmatched: 3. The CDR3 consists of 15 residues. DNA of the CDR3: TGTGCCAGCAGTTTATGGGACAGGATTACAGATACGCAGTATTTT. Translating it yields CASSLWDRITDTQYF.

This chain links TRBV10-3 with TRBJ2-3; the match to TRBD2 covers 10 bases. The V segment lost 9 bases and the J segment 4 bases; nucleotides outside the gene matches: 7. In germline, CDR1 is ENHRY, CDR2 SYGVKD. The CDR3 extends over 14 amino acids. CDR3 nucleotide sequence: TGTGCCATTAGATCTAGCGGGGGTTCAGATACGCAGTATTTT. Its translation is CAIRSSGGSDTQYF.

The rearrangement links TRBV30 to TRBJ1-2, with D hard to call. Germline V gene data show CDR1 as GTSNPN and CDR2 as SVGIG (reference sequence). This CDR3 spans 11 amino acids. Trimming stripped 1 base from V and 7 bases from J, with 7 bases between. CDR3 bases: TGTGCCTGGAGTGGGGGTACTGGCTACACCTTC. Translating it yields CAWSGGTGYTF. The full variable domain, its missing parts supplied by reference TRBV30 and TRBJ1-2, is SQTIHQWPATLVQPVGSPLSLECTVEGTSNPNLYWYRQAAGRGLQLLFYSVGIGQISSEVPQNLSASRPQDRQFILSSKKLLLSDSGFYLCAWSGGTGYTFGSGTRLTVV.